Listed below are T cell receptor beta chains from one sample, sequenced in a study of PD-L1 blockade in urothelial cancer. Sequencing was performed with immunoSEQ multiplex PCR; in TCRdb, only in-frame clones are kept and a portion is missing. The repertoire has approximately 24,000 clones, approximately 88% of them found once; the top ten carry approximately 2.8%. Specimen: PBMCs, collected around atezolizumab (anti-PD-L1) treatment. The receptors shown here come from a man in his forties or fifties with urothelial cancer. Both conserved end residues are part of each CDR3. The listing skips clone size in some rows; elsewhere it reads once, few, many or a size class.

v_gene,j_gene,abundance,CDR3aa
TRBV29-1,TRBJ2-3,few,CSVLAGGNVDTQYF
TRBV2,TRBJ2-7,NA,CASRKTAGGRYEQYF
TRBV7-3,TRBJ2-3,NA,CASSIQTGGPTDTQYF
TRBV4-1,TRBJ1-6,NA,CASSQGGGFNNSPLHF
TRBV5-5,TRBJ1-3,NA,CASSFPGNTIYF
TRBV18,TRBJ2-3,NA,CASSGLAGIDMQYF
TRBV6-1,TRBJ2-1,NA,CASTGTPPSYNEQFF
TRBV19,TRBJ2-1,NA,CASSIDLFRTRPYNEQFF
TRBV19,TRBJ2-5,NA,CASSTSGSLAQYF
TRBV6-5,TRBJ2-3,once,CASSYNGNTDTQYF
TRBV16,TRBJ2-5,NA,CASSHLRQGEETQYF
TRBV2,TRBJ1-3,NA,CASSRAGVGGNTIYF
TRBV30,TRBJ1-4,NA,CAWSTYQQGWGEKLFF
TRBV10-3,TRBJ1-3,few,CAISEAAGNTIYF
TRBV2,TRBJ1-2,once,CASNGGQGASRYGYTF
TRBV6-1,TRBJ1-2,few,CASSLDRGHYGYTF
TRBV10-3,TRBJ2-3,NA,CAISDQLGGEDTQYF
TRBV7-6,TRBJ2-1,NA,CASSLLMGGGDEQFF
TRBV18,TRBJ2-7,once,CASSPDRGGYEQYF
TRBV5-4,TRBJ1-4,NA,CASSPTSGSGNEKLFF
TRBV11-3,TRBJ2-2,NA,CASSPETGGLGELFF
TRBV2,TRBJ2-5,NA,CASSAPGFQETQYF
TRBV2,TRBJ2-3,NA,CASTLTYTDTQYF
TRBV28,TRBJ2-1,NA,CASSQDRGSNQQFF
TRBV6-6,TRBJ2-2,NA,CASRLAGGQNTGELFF
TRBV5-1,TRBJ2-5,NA,CASSPRLRDNQETQYF
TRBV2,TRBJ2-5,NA,CASSVRTSGTTAQYF
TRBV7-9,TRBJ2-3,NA,CASRFRTDTQYF
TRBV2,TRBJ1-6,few,CASRDRTANSPLHF
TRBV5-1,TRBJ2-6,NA,CASRKDRGMGGANVLTF
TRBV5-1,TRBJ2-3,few,CASSVGTDNTQYF
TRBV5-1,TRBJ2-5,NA,CASSSDRGSWETQYF
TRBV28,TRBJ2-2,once,CASQPRRLISTTGELFF
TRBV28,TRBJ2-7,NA,CASSLLGQGPYEQYF
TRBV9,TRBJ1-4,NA,CASSQGHLGEKLFF
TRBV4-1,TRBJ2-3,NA,CASSQIAGSTDTQYF
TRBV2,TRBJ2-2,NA,CASSSGGSNTGELFF
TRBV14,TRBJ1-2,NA,CASSQAMGRGSNYGYTF
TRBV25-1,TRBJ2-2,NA,CASSGRPELAVFGELFF
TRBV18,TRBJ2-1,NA,CASSPGGGRAWGEQFF
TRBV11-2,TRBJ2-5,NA,CASRAGGVETQYF
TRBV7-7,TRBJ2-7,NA,CASSPDSLSSYEQYF